Shown below are 22 T cell receptor beta chains from a single sample sequenced in a study of T-cell reconstitution after alpha-beta-depleted transplantation in children. The authors prepared the TCRbeta library with unique molecular identifiers. TCRdb recomputed calls from the PCR reads with MiXCR, one row per CDR3 protein. The sample carries 65,000 to 85,000 distinct CDR3 sequences, 11% recorded once. Specimen: PBMCs, collected before TCRalphabeta/CD19-depleted stem cell transplant. These TCRs come from a boy between 10 and 17 years old with acute myeloid leukemia, due to receive a stem cell transplant.

This clonotype was seen repeatedly, ten times or more. The rearrangement links TRBV28 to TRBJ2-7; weak D call: TRBD1 (5 bases). This CDR3 is 14 amino acids long. The V and J ends lost 3 bases and 3 bases respectively, with 12 bases between them. Germline CDR1 and CDR2: MDHEN and SYDVKM. The CDR3 DNA is TGTGCCAGCAGTTTGTCGGACACTTTCTACGAGCAGTACGTC. It specifies CASSLSDTFYEQYV.

This clonotype was detected many times. The chain has TRBV28 and TRBJ2-7; D is uncertain. The germline CDR1 and CDR2 sequences are MDHEN and SYDVKM. CDR3 length equals 11 residues. The germline V and J ends were trimmed by 7 bases and 2 bases, with 6 bases remaining between them. CDR3 coding DNA: TGTGCCAGCACCGGGCCCTACGAGCAGTACTTC. Translated, it gives CASTGPYEQYF.

This clonotype was detected ten times or more. The J gene is TRBJ2-6, the V gene TRBV3-1; D is uncertain. Trimming pared 2 bases from V and 12 bases from J, leaving 8 bases between. This CDR3 has 12 amino acids. Germline assignment: CDR1 LGHDT and CDR2 YNNKEL (reference sequence). CDR3 amino acids: CASSQFPPVLTF. In DNA, the CDR3 is TGTGCCAGCAGCCAATTCCCCCCCGTCCTGACTTTC.

This clonotype has ten or more counts. This rearrangement joins TRBV4-1 to TRBJ2-2; 13 bases align to TRBD2. The CDR3 totals 14 residues. Germline assignment: CDR1 MGHRA and CDR2 YSYEKL. Trimming took 7 bases from V and 8 from J; bases not matched to a gene: 4. CDR3 nucleotide sequence: TGCGCCAGCACCGGGACTAGCGGGGCGGGGGAGCTGTTTTTT. As protein: CASTGTSGAGELFF.

This clonotype occurred many times. The chain carries TRBV28 and TRBJ2-7, with TRBD2 matching 8 bases. J was trimmed by 2 bases and V by 3 bases; bases with no gene match: 9. The CDR3 has 16 residues. Germline V gives CDR1 MDHEN, CDR2 SYDVKM. In nucleotides, the CDR3 is TGTGCCAGCAGTTTTCCTCGACCGGGAGGGACCTACGAGCAGTACTTC. Translating gives CASSFPRPGGTYEQYF.

This clonotype was counted many times. CDR3 sequence (DNA): TGCAGTGCTACAGCAGCGGGAGCTCAAGAGACCCAGTACTTC. Its translation is CSATAAGAQETQYF. The chain joins TRBV20-1 to TRBJ2-5; 8 bases agree with TRBD2. CDR1 is DFQATT and CDR2 is SNEGSKA in the germline V gene (reference sequence). With V trimmed by 4 bases and J by 2 bases, 6 bases remained unmatched. There are 14 residues in the CDR3.

The chain uses TRBV20-1 and TRBJ1-5, with D perhaps TRBD1 (6 bases). The CDR3 length is 14 residues. Germline V lookup: CDR1 DFQATT, CDR2 SNEGSKA (reference sequence). The CDR3 DNA sequence: TGCACTGCGGCACAGGGATCGGTCAATCAGCCCCAGCATTTT. Translation gives CTAAQGSVNQPQHF.

As concerns this clonotype: A read error may be the cause here, since a much bigger clone is one base away. The chain uses TRBV20-1 and TRBJ2-4; TRBD1 matches at 8 bases. The CDR3 is made up of 14 amino acids. Germline loops: CDR1 DFQATT, CDR2 SNEGSKA (reference sequence). CDR3 loop: CNATQGAGKNIQYF. Here the CDR3 DNA reads TGCAATGCTACCCAGGGGGCAGGCAAAAACATTCAGTACTTC.

In its sample, this clonotype was seen many times. The genes are TRBV6-5 and TRBJ2-3; D is unresolved. This CDR3 has 15 amino acids. Looked up from germline, CDR1 is MNHEY and CDR2 is SVGAGI. The V and J ends lost 0 bases and 2 bases respectively, with 9 bases between them. The CDR3 loop is CASSYSPRFTDTQYF. CDR3 nucleotides: TGTGCCAGCAGTTACTCACCCCGGTTCACAGATACGCAGTATTTT.

This clonotype was seen ten or more times. The chain links TRBV5-1 to TRBJ2-2, with D hard to call. CDR3 length: 12 amino acids. Germline V lookup: CDR1 SGHRS, CDR2 YFSETQ. V lost 4 bases and J lost 6, with 7 bases in between. CDR3: CASSPPAGELFF. DNA of the CDR3: TGCGCCAGCAGCCCCCCGGCCGGGGAGCTGTTTTTT.

This clonotype was recorded at least ten times. The V call is TRBV20-1, the J call TRBJ2-5, with TRBD2 identical over 8 bases. With V trimmed by 0 bases and J by 1 base, 4 bases remained unmatched. The CDR3 contains 15 residues. CDR1 and CDR2 (germline): DFQATT, SNEGSKA (reference sequence). CDR3 in DNA: TGCAGTGCTAGAGATCTCCGGGGGGGCCAAGAGACCCAGTACTTC. Translated, it gives CSARDLRGGQETQYF.

This clonotype was found many times. The chain has TRBV4-1 and TRBJ2-3; 9 nucleotides align to TRBD2. The CDR3 runs to 15 residues. J lost 3 bases, V lost 1 base, and 2 bases had no gene match. Germline CDR1 MGHRA, CDR2 YSYEKL. The CDR3: CASSQGGGATDTQYF. DNA for the CDR3: TGCGCCAGCAGCCAAGGCGGGGGGGCGACAGATACGCAGTATTTT.

This clonotype was seen repeatedly, ten times or more. The chain links TRBV12-3 or TRBV12-4 to TRBJ2-2, with 7 positions matching TRBD1. This CDR3 comprises 16 residues. V trimming: 4 bases; J trimming: 4 bases; junction bases outside the gene matches: 9. The chain's CDR3 is CASSSGDRVGTGELFF. The CDR3 DNA follows: TGTGCCAGCAGTTCCGGTGACAGGGTTGGCACCGGGGAGCTGTTTTTT.

This clonotype was seen more than once but under ten times. This rearrangement joins TRBV12-3 or TRBV12-4 to TRBJ2-1; 8 positions agree with TRBD2. This CDR3 has 15 residues. V was clipped by 5 bases and J by 0 bases; unmatched bases: 3. The CDR3 reads CASSARGGSYNEQFF. CDR3 nucleotide sequence: TGTGCCAGCAGTGCTCGGGGGGGCTCCTACAATGAGCAGTTCTTC.

Many counts were recorded for this clonotype. The rearrangement uses TRBV20-1 and TRBJ1-1, with D tentatively TRBD1 (5 bases). Germline V lookup: CDR1 DFQATT, CDR2 SNEGSKA (reference sequence). The CDR3 loop spans 16 amino acids. The V and J ends lost 0 bases and 0 bases respectively, with 14 bases between them. The CDR3 coding sequence is TGCAGTGCTAGAGATAGGAGGAGGGGAATGAACACTGAAGCTTTCTTT. This encodes CSARDRRRGMNTEAFF.

This clonotype turned up a few times. CDR3: CSARERTADYTGELFF. CDR3 nucleotides: TGCAGTGCTAGAGAGAGGACAGCAGATTACACCGGGGAGCTGTTTTTT. J is TRBJ2-2 and V is TRBV20-1, with D tentatively TRBD1 (6 bases). CDR3 length equals 16 residues. Germline loops: CDR1 DFQATT, CDR2 SNEGSKA (reference sequence). The V end was cut by 0 bases, the J end by 3 bases, with 14 bases between.

This clonotype was recorded at least ten times. V gene TRBV20-1 combines with J gene TRBJ2-2; D is perhaps TRBD1 or TRBD2 (5 bases each). This CDR3 is built from 12 residues. The germline V gene has CDR1 DFQATT and CDR2 SNEGSKA (reference sequence). The V end was cut by 5 bases, the J end by 7 bases, with 11 bases between. Here the CDR3 DNA reads TGCAGTGCTGCCCGGGACGGCGGGGAGCTGTTTTTT. It specifies CSAARDGGELFF.

This clonotype showed up many times. This chain joins TRBV18 and TRBJ1-3, with D perhaps TRBD1 (5 bases). Trimming left V 3 bases short and J 7 bases short, with 13 bases between. The CDR3 loop spans 14 amino acids. CDR1 is KGHSH, CDR2 LQKENI, per germline. The CDR3 nucleotides are TGTGCCAGCTCACCCGGACAAGTGAGGAACACCATATATTTT. Translating it yields CASSPGQVRNTIYF. Filled out from reference TRBV18 and TRBJ1-3, the complete variable domain reads NAGVMQNPRHLVRRRGQEARLRCSPMKGHSHVYWYRQLPEEGLKFMVYLQKENIIDESGMPKERFSAEFPKEGPSILRIQQVVRGDSAAYFCASSPGQVRNTIYFGEGSWLTVV.

This clonotype was observed once. The V and J genes are TRBV6-4 and TRBJ2-7; tentatively, D is TRBD2 (5 bases). Germline values: CDR1 MRHNA, CDR2 SNTAGT. CDR3 size: 17 residues. V lost 0 bases to trimming and J lost 3 bases, with 18 bases between them. The CDR3 sequence: CASSDSERRQEGYEQYV. The CDR3 bases are TGTGCCAGCAGTGACTCCGAGCGTAGACAAGAGGGCTACGAGCAGTACGTC.

Ten or more counts support this clonotype. The genes are TRBV7-9 and TRBJ1-4; D is ambiguous. Germline lookup yields CDR1 SEHNR and CDR2 FQNEAQ (reference sequence). CDR3 length: 12 amino acids. V lost 1 base and J 7 bases, leaving 4 bases between the germline ends. CDR3 in amino acids: CASSLGGEKLFF. CDR3 nucleotide sequence: TGTGCCAGCAGCTTAGGGGGTGAAAAACTGTTTTTT.

The rearrangement links TRBV18 to TRBJ2-7, with TRBD1 matching over 9 bases. Trimming took 3 bases from V and 6 from J; bases not matched to a gene: 15. The germline V gene encodes CDR1 KGHSH and CDR2 LQKENI. This CDR3 is 17 amino acids long. In DNA form, the CDR3 reads TGTGCCAGCTCACCGGGACCTACGGGACAGGGTGGGATCGAGCAGTACTTC. Its protein product is CASSPGPTGQGGIEQYF.

Ten or more counts support this clonotype. This chain connects TRBV29-1 to TRBJ2-2; D not resolved. CDR3 length: 13 residues. Trimming took 4 bases from V and 6 from J, leaving 12 bases between them. Germline V CDR1 and CDR2: SQVTM, ANQGSEA. The CDR3 region is CSVGTHMAGELFF. The CDR3, as DNA: TGCAGCGTTGGGACCCATATGGCCGGGGAGCTGTTTTTT.